Listed below are T cell receptor beta chains from one sample, sequenced in a study of OX40 agonist ivuxolimab in advanced cancers. Clones were sequenced by immunoSEQ multiplex PCR, and TCRdb holds only the in-frame ones, with some missing. The sample lists tens of thousands of clones, more than 85% occurring once. This material consisted of CD4+ or CD8+ T cells sorted from blood, taken in a trial of the OX40 agonist ivuxolimab. The receptors shown here come from an adult with an advanced solid tumor such as melanoma, head and neck, liver or kidney cancer. CDR3s include the opening cysteine and the closing phenylalanine or tryptophan. Fields, in order: clone size, CDR3 length, D gene, J gene, V gene, CDR3 DNA, CDR3 protein. D genes are given only for firm matches. For some rows the clone size is stated as once, few or many, or as a class when expanded; others skip it.

- 13 TRBD1 TRBJ2-7 TRBV7-3 TGTGCCAGCAGCTTGGACAGGGGCTACGAGCAGTACTTC CASSLDRGYEQYF
- 15 - TRBJ1-6 TRBV7-9 TGTGCCAGCAGCTTCGGTTCAGTTTATAATTCACCCCTCCACTTT CASSFGSVYNSPLHF
- 15 TRBD2 TRBJ2-5 TRBV2 TGTGCCAGCAGACCCGGGAGGGGCCCCCAAGAGACCCAGTACTTC CASRPGRGPQETQYF
- 13 - TRBJ2-7 TRBV7-2 TGTGCCAGCAGCTTAGACAGAGCAGGAGAGCAGTACTTC CASSLDRAGEQYF
- 17 - TRBJ2-7 TRBV5-4 TGTGCCAGCAGCTTGGGAACCGGGGCAGTGAGCTCCTACGAGCAGTACTTC CASSLGTGAVSSYEQYF
few 13 TRBD2 TRBJ2-7 TRBV28 TGTGCCAGCAGCCTAGCGGAAAACTACGAGCAGTACTTC CASSLAENYEQYF
- 12 - TRBJ1-2 TRBV4-1 TGCGCCAGCAGCCGCACCGGACAAGGCTACACCTTC CASSRTGQGYTF
- 16 - TRBJ2-7 TRBV6-1 TGTGCCAGCAGTGACCCGGACGGGGGAAGCTCCTACGAGCAGTACTTC CASSDPDGGSSYEQYF
once 16 TRBD2 TRBJ2-1 TRBV4-3 TGCGCCAGCAGCCAAGATTCTAGCGGGAGGAACAATGAGCAGTTCTTC CASSQDSSGRNNEQFF
- 15 - TRBJ2-1 TRBV7-9 TGTGCCAGCAGCCGTGGGACGTTCTCCTACAATGAGCAGTTCTTC CASSRGTFSYNEQFF
once 11 - TRBJ2-1 TRBV2 TGTGCCAGCAGTGAATCCGGTTTAGAGTTCTTC CASSESGLEFF
- 14 - TRBJ2-5 TRBV28 TGTGCCAGCAGTTTGTTCAGGATTCAAGAGACCCAGTACTTC CASSLFRIQETQYF